This TCR beta chain was identified during a study of T-cell reconstitution after alpha-beta-depleted transplantation in children. This clonotype was seen more than once but under ten times. Its antigen is undetermined. The germline CDR1 and CDR2 sequences are SGHRS and YFSETQ. V was pared by 5 bases and J by 2 bases, with 9 bases of the junction left unmatched. CDR3 length equals 15 residues. Preparation of the TCRbeta library was carried out with unique molecular identifiers. MiXCR, applied by TCRdb to the PCR reads, yields one record per CDR3 protein. The sample holds 490,000 or so distinct CDR3 sequences, 10% seen once. Regarding the study as a whole: Expanded graft clones, several hundred of them, were reportedly the source of alpha-beta T cells about two months after transplant. The authors attributed T-cell counts and diversity one year after transplant mostly to newly produced T cells. Surviving recipient cells, namely T cells and thymic progenitors, were the source of high day-60 TCRbeta diversity in some patients.

This TCR was recovered from a child under 10 years old with inherited bone marrow failure, due to receive a stem cell transplant. The chain uses TRBV5-1 and TRBJ2-5; 7 nucleotides align to TRBD1. The specimen comprised PBMCs, sampled before TCRalphabeta/CD19-depleted stem cell transplant. CDR3 in amino acids: CASSRTGAAQETQYF. CDR3 in DNA: TGCGCCAGCAGTCGCACAGGGGCGGCACAAGAGACCCAGTACTTC.